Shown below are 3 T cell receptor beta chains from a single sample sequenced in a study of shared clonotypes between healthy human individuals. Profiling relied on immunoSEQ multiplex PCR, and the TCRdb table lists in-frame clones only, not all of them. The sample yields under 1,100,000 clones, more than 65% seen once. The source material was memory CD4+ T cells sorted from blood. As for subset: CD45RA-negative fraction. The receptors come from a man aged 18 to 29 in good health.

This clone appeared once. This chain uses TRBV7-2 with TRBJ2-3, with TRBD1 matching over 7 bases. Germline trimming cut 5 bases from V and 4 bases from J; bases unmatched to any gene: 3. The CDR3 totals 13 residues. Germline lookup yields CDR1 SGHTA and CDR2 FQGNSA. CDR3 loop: CASSRQGSDTQYF. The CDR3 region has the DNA TGTGCCAGCAGCCGACAGGGATCAGATACGCAGTATTTT.

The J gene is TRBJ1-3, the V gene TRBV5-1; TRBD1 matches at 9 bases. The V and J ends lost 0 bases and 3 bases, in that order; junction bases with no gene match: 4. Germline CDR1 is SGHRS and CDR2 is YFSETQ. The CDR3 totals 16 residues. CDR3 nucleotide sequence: TGCGCCAGCAGCTTGGCTGGGACAGGGAGTGGAAACACCATATATTTT. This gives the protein CASSLAGTGSGNTIYF.

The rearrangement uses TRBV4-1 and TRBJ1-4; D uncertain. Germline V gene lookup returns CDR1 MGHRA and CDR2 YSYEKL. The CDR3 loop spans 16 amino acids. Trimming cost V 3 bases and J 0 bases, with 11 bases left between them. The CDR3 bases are TGCGCCAGCAGCCAGGCCACTACTACAACTAATGAAAAACTGTTTTTT. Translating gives CASSQATTTTNEKLFF.